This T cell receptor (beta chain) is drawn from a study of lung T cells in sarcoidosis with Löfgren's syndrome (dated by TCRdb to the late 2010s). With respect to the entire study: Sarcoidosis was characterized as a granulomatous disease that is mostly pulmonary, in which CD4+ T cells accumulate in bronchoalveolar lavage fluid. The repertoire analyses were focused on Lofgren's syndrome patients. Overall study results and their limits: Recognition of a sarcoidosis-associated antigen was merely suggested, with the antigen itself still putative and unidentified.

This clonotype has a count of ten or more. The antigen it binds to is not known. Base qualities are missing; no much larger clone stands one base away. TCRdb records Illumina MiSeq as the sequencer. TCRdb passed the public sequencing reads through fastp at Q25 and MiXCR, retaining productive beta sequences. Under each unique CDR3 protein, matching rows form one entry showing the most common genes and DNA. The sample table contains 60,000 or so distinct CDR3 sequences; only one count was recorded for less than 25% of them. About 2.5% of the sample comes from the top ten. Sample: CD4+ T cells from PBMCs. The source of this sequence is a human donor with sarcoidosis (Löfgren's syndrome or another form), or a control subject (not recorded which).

The CDR3 loop reads CASTQVGTEAFF. The DNA reads TGTGCCAGCACCCAGGTTGGCACTGAAGCTTTCTTT. The chain was built from TRBV6-1 and TRBJ1-1; the D gene cannot be named for sure. The trim is 7 bases for V and 4 bases for J, with a gap of 10 bases between the germline ends. The germline V gene encodes CDR1 MNHNS and CDR2 SASEGT. The CDR3 sequence holds 12 residues, the cysteine and phenylalanine included. The CDR3 DNA has 36 bases and is translated from base 1.